This is a list of T cell receptor beta chains from one sample in a study of blood T cell repertoires in COVID-19. Assay used: immunoSEQ multiplex PCR; TCRdb lists only in-frame clones, some missing. The sample has approximately 470,000 clones, approximately 85% seen once. The sequenced sample consisted of peripheral blood. The source is a human donor in a cohort sampled during active COVID-19. The CDR3 runs from the conserved cysteine through the conserved F or W.

cdr3_length | v_call | cdr3_aa
14 | TRBV6-5 | CASSYSISQPGQYF
16 | TRBV4-1 | CASSLRGTLSGETQYF
13 | TRBV2 | CASTTGSNYGYTF
14 | TRBV19 | CASSIQSVYNEQFF
14 | TRBV30 | CAFHRTTSNEKLFF
15 | TRBV3-1/TRBV3-2 | CASSGLAGAAGELFF
13 | TRBV19 | CASRVQGAVGYTF
17 | TRBV19 | CASSTLGSSSGANVLTF
12 | TRBV9 | CASALRVRGYTF
14 | TRBV3-1/TRBV3-2 | CASSPKTANTEAFF
14 | TRBV5-1 | CASRRTGTTDTQYF
16 | TRBV3-1/TRBV3-2 | CASSQRRQPSTDTQYF
16 | TRBV29-1 | CSFLEGTGLSSYEQYF
12 | TRBV3-1/TRBV3-2 | CASSLEAREPRF
14 | TRBV30 | CAWSGLGTYNEQFF
14 | TRBV6-5 | CASRPGQSIGGYTF
14 | TRBV18 | CASSPAGSTVGYTF
16 | TRBV19 | CASRFHRTGQDEKLFF
11 | TRBV11-2 | CASSRLAEAFF
18 | TRBV3-1/TRBV3-2 | CASSLRGRGTVRAYTQYF
13 | TRBV7-3 | CASSWDRELPIYF
16 | TRBV5-1 | CASSFGTGTLNEKLFF
20 | TRBV27 | CASSLYGTGGAFGDTDTQYF
17 | TRBV3-1/TRBV3-2 | CASSPRQAIRTGNTIYF
14 | TRBV2 | CASLRQGAVDTQYF
16 | TRBV27 | CASSLPTGGHFDGYTF
13 | TRBV15 | CATRMTVNTEAFF
16 | TRBV18 | CASSPWRGQRNEKLFF
15 | TRBV7-2 | CASSLRTSGDYEQYF
15 | TRBV18 | CASSPPTRPGNTIYF
17 | TRBV27 | CASSLSNSQRSSNTQYF
14 | TRBV29-1 | CSVLINFMNTEAFF
14 | TRBV2 | CASSEAGELYGYTF
15 | TRBV14 | CASSQLGRANDEQFF
15 | TRBV2 | CASSPGQGAKNIQYF
15 | TRBV10-2 | CASSEGGLAVNEQFF
15 | TRBV4-3 | CASSNQGGAGNTIYF
18 | TRBV5-1 | CASSLGFSRRVAYNEQFF
15 | TRBV10-2 | CASSVAGHGGSEQFF
15 | TRBV6-5 | CASSYSTAEGEKLFF
15 | TRBV9 | CASSVASHSNTEAFF
15 | TRBV11-2 | CASSLGYQGTYEQYF
18 | TRBV7-9 | CASSLLGQVLAGANVLTF
14 | TRBV5-1 | CASSLDRNTGELFF
13 | TRBV18 | CASSADRNYGYTF